The 12 T cell receptor beta chains presented below share a single source sample, sequenced in a study of cytomegalovirus exposure and HLA in healthy donors. A multiplex PCR was run with 60 Vbeta primers and 13 Jbeta primers. The repertoire was sequenced with immunoSEQ multiplex PCR; TCRdb's copy has only in-frame clones and lacks some. The sample lists over 30,000 clones; about 80% were seen once. The sequencing input was PBMCs. All receptors derive from a male donor in good health and CMV-seronegative.

V usage is TRBV10-2 and J usage is TRBJ1-3; unclear D gene. The length of the CDR3 is 13 residues. The ends were cut back, 6 bases at V and 4 bases at J, with 10 bases in the middle. Germline CDR1 reads WSHSY; CDR2 reads SAAADI. DNA for the CDR3: TGCGCCAGCAGCCCAGGTTTGGGAAACACCATATATTTT. Amino acids: CASSPGLGNTIYF.

The chain has TRBV7-6 and TRBJ1-5, with a weak D call TRBD1 (5 bases). The CDR3 loop spans 15 amino acids. Between the trimmed V and J ends, which lost 4 bases and 4 bases, there was a span of 14 bases. The V gene's germline CDR1 is SGHVS and CDR2 FNYEAQ. As DNA, the CDR3 is TGTGCCAGCAGCTCGGACGTTGGGGCTAATCAGCCCCAGCATTTT. Amino acid sequence: CASSSDVGANQPQHF.

This rearrangement joins TRBV10-3 to TRBJ1-2, with D maybe TRBD1 (6 bases). Looked up from germline, CDR1 is ENHRY and CDR2 is SYGVKD. This CDR3 has 17 amino acids. Trimming took off 4 bases at V and 0 bases at J, with 18 bases between the two ends. DNA of the CDR3: TGTGCCATCAGTGGGCCGGGACAAGGGCCGACTAACTATGGCTACACCTTC. Amino acid sequence: CAISGPGQGPTNYGYTF.

The chain employs TRBV6-1 and TRBJ1-1; D not certain. The ends were cut back, 3 bases at V and 5 bases at J, with 10 bases in the middle. CDR1 and CDR2 from the germline V gene are MNHNS and SASEGT. CDR3 length: 13 residues. The CDR3 sequence: CASSEVSETEAFF. CDR3 DNA sequence: TGTGCCAGCAGTGAGGTCAGCGAAACTGAAGCTTTCTTT.

This chain connects TRBV6-4 to TRBJ1-2; 12 bases match TRBD1. V shed 5 bases, J shed 6 bases, and the junction held 7 bases outside the gene matches. The CDR3 consists of 15 residues. CDR1 is MRHNA and CDR2 is SNTAGT in the germline V gene. The CDR3 is CASSLGQGAINGYTF. The CDR3, as DNA: TGTGCCAGCAGTCTGGGACAGGGGGCGATAAATGGCTACACCTTC.

The chain links TRBV4-2 to TRBJ1-4; 7 nucleotides agree with TRBD1. From germline, CDR1 is LGHNA and CDR2 YNFKEQ. This CDR3 spans 16 amino acids. V shed 0 bases and J 3 bases; nucleotides not matched to a gene: 4. This CDR3 is CASSQDPGTANEKLFF. CDR3 in DNA: TGTGCCAGCAGCCAAGATCCCGGGACAGCTAATGAAAAACTGTTTTTT.

This clone has just one count. The chain links TRBV4-3 to TRBJ2-1; 7 bases agree with TRBD1. The CDR3 loop spans 18 amino acids. The germline V gene encodes CDR1 LGHNA and CDR2 YSLEER. V dropped 4 bases and J dropped 6; count of bases not matched to a gene: 18. The CDR3 reads CASSPRSRDREGFNEQFF. The CDR3 DNA sequence: TGCGCCAGCAGCCCAAGATCCCGAGACAGGGAAGGGTTCAATGAGCAGTTCTTC.

The CDR3: CASSNSGAKETQYF. The DNA of the CDR3 is TGCGCCAGCAGCAATAGCGGGGCCAAAGAGACCCAGTACTTC. The gene calls are TRBV5-1 and TRBJ2-5; 8 bases are a match to TRBD2. Germline V gene sequence: CDR1 SGHRS, CDR2 YFSETQ. Losses at the gene ends were 4 bases for V and 3 bases for J; bases not matched to a gene: 5. This CDR3 spans 14 amino acids.

V gene TRBV6-5 combines with J gene TRBJ1-2, with TRBD1 identical over 8 bases. The CDR3 covers 15 residues. Per germline, CDR1 MNHEY and CDR2 SVGAGI. The trim removed 5 bases at V and 4 bases at J, leaving 9 bases unmatched. As DNA, the CDR3 is TGTGCCAGCAGTCGATCAGGGGGCGCAGGCTATGGCTACACCTTC. This gives the protein CASSRSGGAGYGYTF.

The gene calls are TRBV5-1 and TRBJ1-2; 7 nucleotides line up with TRBD1. CDR3 length equals 13 residues. Germline V gene lookup returns CDR1 SGHRS and CDR2 YFSETQ. V shed 1 base, J shed 10 bases, and the junction held 7 bases outside the gene matches. The CDR3, as DNA: TGCGCCAGCAGCTTGCAACCCGGGACAGACTACACCTTC. It codes for CASSLQPGTDYTF.

The chain couples TRBV6-1 to TRBJ2-5, with 10 bases matching TRBD1. Looked up from germline, CDR1 is MNHNS and CDR2 is SASEGT. CDR3 length: 13 amino acids. With V trimmed by 8 bases and J by 5 bases, 5 bases remained unmatched. CDR3 in amino acids: CASQTGGFETQYF. CDR3 sequence (DNA): TGTGCCAGCCAGACAGGGGGCTTCGAGACCCAGTACTTC.

The genes are TRBV30 and TRBJ1-5, with D perhaps matching TRBD1 (6 bases). V was cut by 0 bases and J by 11 bases, with 11 bases left in between. CDR1 is GTSNPN, CDR2 SVGIG, per germline (reference sequence). The CDR3 covers 12 residues. The CDR3 reads CAWSVQGRAQHF. CDR3 DNA sequence: TGTGCCTGGAGTGTACAGGGAAGGGCCCAGCATTTT.